Below, 9 T cell receptor beta chains from the same sample are listed, as sequenced in a study of breast tumors, draining lymph nodes, adjacent tissues. One entry per CDR3 protein, called by TCRdb with MiXCR from the multiplex PCR reads. Of tens of thousands of distinct CDR3 sequences listed, roughly 23% are singletons. Sample: breast tumor tissue. The origin of the receptors is a female donor with breast cancer. Some clones in this sample may be carry-over from other donors' samples.

With regard to this clonotype: This may stem from a read error, because a much larger clone lies one nucleotide away. The chain employs TRBV7-2 and TRBJ1-3; 9 bases agree with TRBD1. The CDR3 has 15 amino acids. The germline V gene encodes CDR1 SGHTA and CDR2 FQGNSA. The CDR3 nucleotides read TGTGCCAGCAGCCTGGACAGGGGCTCTGGAAACACCATGTATTTT. It codes for CASSLDRGSGNTMYF.

This clonotype came up many times. This chain connects TRBV12-3 or TRBV12-4 to TRBJ2-1; D may be TRBD2 (5 bases). V lost 6 bases to trimming and J lost 9 bases, with 9 bases between them. The CDR3 runs to 11 residues. DNA for the CDR3: TGTGCCAGCAGCCGTCGGGGTGAGCAGTTCTTC. Translating it yields CASSRRGEQFF.

V is TRBV30 and J is TRBJ2-2, with 13 bases identical to TRBD2. The germline CDR1 and CDR2 sequences are GTSNPN and SVGIG (reference sequence). V shed 3 bases, J shed 6 bases, and the junction held 19 bases outside the gene matches. This CDR3 contains 20 residues. The CDR3 protein is CAWSVGRRVTSGRAPGELFF. In DNA form, the CDR3 reads TGTGCCTGGAGCGTGGGCCGGAGAGTCACTAGCGGGAGGGCCCCCGGGGAGCTGTTTTTT.

This clonotype occurred many times. The rearrangement joins TRBV6-1 to TRBJ2-7; 7 bases agree with TRBD1. Germline V gene lookup returns CDR1 MNHNS and CDR2 SASEGT. Trimming cost V 0 bases and J 7 bases; bases outside gene matches: 3. The CDR3 is made up of 13 amino acids. The CDR3 sequence: CASSEAGRGEQYF. CDR3 nucleotide sequence: TGTGCCAGCAGTGAAGCCGGCAGGGGGGAGCAGTACTTC.

This clonotype was detected ten times or more. This CDR3 reads CASSLGGMGIEQYF. The CDR3 DNA reads as TGCGCCAGCAGCTTAGGCGGGATGGGCATCGAGCAGTACTTC. The chain links TRBV5-1 to TRBJ2-7; D is possibly TRBD2 (6 bases). V lost 2 bases and J lost 6, with 15 bases in between. This CDR3 has 14 amino acids. The germline V gene encodes CDR1 SGHRS and CDR2 YFSETQ.

The rearrangement links TRBV20-1 to TRBJ2-4, with D possibly matching TRBD1 (5 bases). CDR3 length: 14 residues. V gave up 2 bases and J gave up 7 bases, with 15 bases separating them. Germline V gene lookup returns CDR1 DFQATT and CDR2 SNEGSKA (reference sequence). The chain's CDR3 is CSARKFEGVNIQYF. The CDR3 DNA is TGCAGTGCTAGAAAATTTGAAGGGGTCAACATTCAGTACTTC.

This clonotype has a count of ten or more. This chain uses TRBV10-3 with TRBJ1-2, with TRBD1 matching 9 bases. CDR1 ENHRY and CDR2 SYGVKD come from the germline V gene. The V gene end was trimmed by 11 bases and the J gene end by 2 bases; junction bases not matched to a gene: 15. CDR3 length: 16 residues. The CDR3 bases are TGTGCCTCGAACAGGGGGCGCGGGGGTTTAAACTATGGCTACACCTTC. This encodes CASNRGRGGLNYGYTF.

Regarding this clonotype: The conserved phenylalanine or tryptophan is not found at the CDR3 terminus, so this likely reflects a read error. The chain joins TRBV13 to TRBJ1-6, with a tentative D call TRBD1 (6 bases). The CDR3 loop spans 15 amino acids. Trimming left V 3 bases short and J 7 bases short, with 13 bases between. Looked up from germline, CDR1 is PRHDT and CDR2 is FYEKMQ (reference sequence). CDR3 coding DNA: TGTGCCAGCAGCTTGGTACAGGGTGGAAATTCACCCCTCCACCTT. Its protein is CASSLVQGGNSPLHL.

This clonotype turned up a few times. This chain links TRBV11-2 with TRBJ2-5, with TRBD1 matching over 9 bases. Germline V CDR1 and CDR2: SGHAT, FQNNGV. The length of the CDR3 is 15 residues. V dropped 5 bases and J dropped 5; count of bases not matched to a gene: 9. For the CDR3, the DNA is TGTGCCAGCAGCCCCTCGACAGGGGGAGGCGAGACCCAGTACTTC. Translated, it gives CASSPSTGGGETQYF.